These T cell receptor beta chains were read from a single sample in a study of CD8 T cells in ankylosing spondylitis. TCRdb re-analysed the 5' RACE reads in MiXCR, keeping a single row per CDR3 protein. The table has approximately 300,000 distinct CDR3 sequences, less than 25% seen once. Sequencing was performed on blood, either unsorted or a sorted T cell fraction (not recorded which). The source is a female donor with ankylosing spondylitis or in good health (not recorded which). Each CDR3 is given with its conserved first and last residue. The D gene is left open where the match is weak. Size is omitted from some rows. Given values are once, few, many or a class for expanded clones.

NA TRBJ2-5 TRBV18 few CASSPTEETQYF TGTGCCAGCTCACCGACTGAAGAGACCCAGTACTTC
NA TRBJ2-5 TRBV5-1 NA CASSLAAVETQYF TGCGCCAGCAGCTTGGCGGCCGTTGAGACCCAGTACTTC
NA TRBJ2-3 TRBV20-1 NA CSAKLIADTQYF TGCAGTGCTAAACTAATCGCAGATACGCAGTATTTT
TRBD1 TRBJ2-3 TRBV4-3 NA CASSHLTGAADTQYF TGCGCCAGCAGCCACCTCACAGGGGCCGCAGATACGCAGTATTTT
NA TRBJ2-2 TRBV15 NA CATSRDLRTGELFF TGTGCCACCAGCAGGGACCTAAGGACCGGGGAGCTGTTTTTT
TRBD1 TRBJ1-4 TRBV29-1 NA CSAQRGTDNDGKLFF TGCAGCGCTCAAAGGGGGACAGACAATGATGGAAAACTGTTTTTT
TRBD2 TRBJ2-4 TRBV20-1 few CSATRSGAGVKNIQYF TGCAGTGCTACTCGGTCGGGAGCGGGAGTCAAAAACATTCAGTACTTC
TRBD1 TRBJ1-2 TRBV19 NA CASSWQGVYGYTF TGTGCCAGTAGTTGGCAGGGGGTCTATGGCTACACCTTC
NA TRBJ2-7 TRBV6-1 once CASRTGTSYEQYF TGTGCCAGCAGGACGGGGACGAGCTACGAGCAGTACTTC
NA TRBJ2-5 TRBV25-1 few CASSETETQYF TGTGCCAGCAGTGAGACGGAGACCCAGTACTTC
NA TRBJ2-5 TRBV11-2 NA CASSLDEGSTGTQYF TGTGCCAGCAGCTTAGACGAAGGTTCCACGGGGACCCAGTACTTC
NA TRBJ1-5 TRBV20-1 many CSAASGTGNQPQHF TGCAGTGCTGCCTCCGGGACGGGAAATCAGCCCCAGCATTTT
NA TRBJ2-1 TRBV12-3/TRBV12-4 few CASSSRANEQFF TGTGCCAGCAGTTCTAGGGCGAATGAGCAGTTCTTC
NA TRBJ1-1 TRBV7-9 few CASSIDYTEAFF TGTGCCAGCAGCATTGACTACACTGAAGCTTTCTTT
NA TRBJ2-1 TRBV29-1 many CSVDQLSDNEQFF TGCAGCGTTGACCAGCTTTCGGACAATGAGCAGTTCTTC
TRBD1 TRBJ1-1 TRBV14 NA CASSFRGGMNTEAFF TGTGCCAGCAGCTTTAGAGGGGGCATGAACACTGAAGCTTTCTTT
NA TRBJ2-5 TRBV20-1 NA CSAFMGPRETQYF TGCAGTGCTTTTATGGGCCCCAGGGAGACCCAGTACTTC
TRBD1 TRBJ2-7 TRBV20-1 few CSAPRTGEYEQYF TGCAGTGCTCCGCGGACAGGGGAGTACGAGCAGTACTTC
NA TRBJ2-1 TRBV20-1 many CSARDDGHEQFF TGCAGTGCTAGAGATGATGGCCATGAGCAGTTCTTC
NA TRBJ1-1 TRBV5-6 many CASSLWGENTEAFF TGTGCCAGCAGCTTGTGGGGAGAGAACACTGAAGCTTTCTTT
TRBD2 TRBJ2-1 TRBV20-1 NA CSASGLAGLTGSYNEQFF TGCAGTGCTAGCGGACTAGCGGGACTAACCGGCTCCTACAATGAGCAGTTCTTC
TRBD2 TRBJ2-1 TRBV20-1 few CSARHPQSGGYNEQFF TGCAGTGCTAGACACCCGCAGAGCGGGGGCTACAATGAGCAGTTCTTC
NA TRBJ2-1 TRBV10-3 few CAISERRDEQFF TGTGCCATCAGTGAAAGGAGGGATGAGCAGTTCTTC
NA TRBJ2-3 TRBV7-3 few CASSSAPGTTTDTQYF TGTGCCAGCAGCTCAGCCCCCGGGACAACCACAGATACGCAGTATTTT
TRBD1 TRBJ2-2 TRBV9 NA CASSVEGQGITGELFF TGTGCCAGCAGCGTAGAGGGACAGGGAATAACCGGGGAGCTGTTTTTT
NA TRBJ1-3 TRBV6-5 NA CASSLMGPQGGNTIYF TGTGCCAGCAGTTTAATGGGCCCCCAGGGAGGAAACACCATATATTTT
NA TRBJ2-3 TRBV18 few CASSPQRSTQYF TGTGCCAGCTCACCCCAGAGGAGTACGCAGTATTTT
NA TRBJ2-7 TRBV4-3 few CASSPRRGQINEQYF TGCGCCAGCAGCCCACGCAGGGGTCAGATAAACGAGCAGTACTTC
NA TRBJ1-5 TRBV20-1 many CSASHNNQPQHF TGCAGTGCTAGCCACAATAATCAGCCCCAGCATTTT
NA TRBJ1-2 TRBV7-9 few CASSPLGRANYGYTF TGTGCCAGCAGCCCCTTGGGCAGGGCTAACTATGGCTACACCTTC